Presented here are 3 T cell receptor beta chains from one specimen sequenced in a study of OX40 agonist ivuxolimab in advanced cancers. The protocol was immunoSEQ multiplex PCR, while the TCRdb copy is restricted to in-frame clones and leaves out a portion. The sample lists fewer than 85,000 clones; around 87% were seen once. The specimen was CD4+ or CD8+ T cells sorted from blood, collected in a trial of the OX40 agonist ivuxolimab. The receptors derive from an adult with an advanced solid tumor such as melanoma, head and neck, liver or kidney cancer.

This clone has a handful of counts. The chain couples TRBV6-1 to TRBJ2-7; D not resolved. Trimming stripped 0 bases from V and 2 bases from J, with 14 bases between. CDR3 length: 16 amino acids. In germline, CDR1 is MNHNS, CDR2 SASEGT. CDR3 in amino acids: CASSEAPVLGPYEQYF. The CDR3 nucleotides are TGTGCCAGCAGTGAAGCGCCTGTGTTGGGCCCCTACGAGCAGTACTTC.

This chain joins TRBV10-2 and TRBJ1-1, with TRBD1 matching over 9 bases. This CDR3 has 14 amino acids. Germline V CDR1 and CDR2: WSHSY, SAAADI. J lost 5 bases, V lost 7 bases, and 8 bases had no gene match. Here the CDR3 DNA reads TGCGCCAGCAACACAGGGGGCGCGGTAACTGAAGCTTTCTTT. It translates to CASNTGGAVTEAFF.

V gene TRBV28 combines with J gene TRBJ1-4; no definite D call. CDR3 length: 13 residues. Trimming stripped 6 bases from V and 8 bases from J, with 13 bases between. CDR1 is MDHEN and CDR2 is SYDVKM in the germline V gene. The CDR3 loop is CASSWASGEKLFF. CDR3 sequence (DNA): TGTGCCAGCAGCTGGGCCTCTGGGGAAAAACTGTTTTTT. The full variable domain, with the rest looked up from reference TRBV28 and TRBJ1-4, is DVKVTQSSRYLVKRTGEKVFLECVQDMDHENMFWYRQDPGLGLRLIYFSYDVKMKEKGDIPEGYSVSREKKERFSLILESASTNQTSMYLCASSWASGEKLFFGSGTQLSVL.